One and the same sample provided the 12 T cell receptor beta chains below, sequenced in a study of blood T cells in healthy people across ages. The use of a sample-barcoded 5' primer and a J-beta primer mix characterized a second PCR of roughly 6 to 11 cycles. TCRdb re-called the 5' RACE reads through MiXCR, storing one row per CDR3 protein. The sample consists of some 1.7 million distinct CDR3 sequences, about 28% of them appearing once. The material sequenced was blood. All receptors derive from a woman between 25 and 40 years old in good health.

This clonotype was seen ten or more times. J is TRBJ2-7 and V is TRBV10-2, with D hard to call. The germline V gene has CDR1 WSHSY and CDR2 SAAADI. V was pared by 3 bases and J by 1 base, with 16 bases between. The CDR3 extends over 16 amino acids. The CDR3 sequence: CASSDGRTAYSYEQYF. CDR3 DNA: TGCGCCAGCAGTGATGGTAGGACGGCGTATTCCTACGAGCAGTACTTC.

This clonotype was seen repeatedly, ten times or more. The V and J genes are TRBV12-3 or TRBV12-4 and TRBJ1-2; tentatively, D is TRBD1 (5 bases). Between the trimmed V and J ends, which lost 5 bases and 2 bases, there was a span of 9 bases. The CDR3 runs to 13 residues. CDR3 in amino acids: CASSPGRNYGYTF. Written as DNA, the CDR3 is TGTGCCAGCAGTCCGGGACGGAACTATGGCTACACCTTC.

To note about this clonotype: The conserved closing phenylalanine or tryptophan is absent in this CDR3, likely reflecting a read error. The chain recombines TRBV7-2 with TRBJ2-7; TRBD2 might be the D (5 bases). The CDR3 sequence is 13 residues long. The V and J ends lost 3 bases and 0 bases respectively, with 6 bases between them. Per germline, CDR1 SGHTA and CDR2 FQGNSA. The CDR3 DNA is TGTGCCAGCAGCTTGGACTTCTCCTACGAGCAGTACTTA. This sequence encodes CASSLDFSYEQYL.

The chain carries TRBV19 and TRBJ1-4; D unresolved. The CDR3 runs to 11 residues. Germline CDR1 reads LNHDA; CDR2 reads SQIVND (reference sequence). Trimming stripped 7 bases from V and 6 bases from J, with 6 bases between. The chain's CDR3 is CASTGDEKLFF. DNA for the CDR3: TGTGCCAGTACCGGCGATGAAAAACTGTTTTTT.

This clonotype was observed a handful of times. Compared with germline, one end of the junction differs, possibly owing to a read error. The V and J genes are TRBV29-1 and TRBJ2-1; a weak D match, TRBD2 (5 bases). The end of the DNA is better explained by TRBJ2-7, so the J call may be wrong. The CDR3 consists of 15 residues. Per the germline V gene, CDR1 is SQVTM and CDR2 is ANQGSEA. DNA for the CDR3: TGTAGCGTTGATTTAGCAGGTAGCTCCTACAATGAGCAGTACTTC. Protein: CSVDLAGSSYNEQYF.

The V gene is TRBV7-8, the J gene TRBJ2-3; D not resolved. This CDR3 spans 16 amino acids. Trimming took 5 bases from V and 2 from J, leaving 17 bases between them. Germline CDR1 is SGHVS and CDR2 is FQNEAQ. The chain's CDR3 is CASSPSPRLNTDTQYF. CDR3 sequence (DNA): TGTGCCAGCAGCCCCTCTCCAAGACTCAACACAGATACGCAGTATTTT.

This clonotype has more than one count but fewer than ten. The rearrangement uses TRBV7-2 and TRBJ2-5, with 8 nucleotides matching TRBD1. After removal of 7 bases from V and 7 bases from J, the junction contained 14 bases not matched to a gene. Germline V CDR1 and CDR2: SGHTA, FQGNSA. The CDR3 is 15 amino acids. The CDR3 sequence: CASTPGTGERGTQYF. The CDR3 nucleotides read TGTGCCAGCACCCCGGGGACAGGAGAGAGGGGGACCCAGTACTTC.

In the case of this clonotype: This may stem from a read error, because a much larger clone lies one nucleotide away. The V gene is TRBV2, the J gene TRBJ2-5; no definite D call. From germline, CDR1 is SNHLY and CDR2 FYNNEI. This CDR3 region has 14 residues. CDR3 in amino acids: CVSRRFDFQETQYF. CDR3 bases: TGTGTCAGCAGAAGGTTTGACTTCCAAGAGACCCAGTACTTC.

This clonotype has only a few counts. For the CDR3, the DNA is TGCGCCAGCAGCTTGGGGCTTGGGACATCAAATTACGAGCAGTACTTC. As protein: CASSLGLGTSNYEQYF. The chain joins TRBV5-1 to TRBJ2-7; D perhaps matches TRBD1 (6 bases). CDR1 SGHRS and CDR2 YFSETQ come from the germline V gene. Trimming pared 0 bases from V and 4 bases from J, leaving 17 bases between. The CDR3 is 16 amino acids.

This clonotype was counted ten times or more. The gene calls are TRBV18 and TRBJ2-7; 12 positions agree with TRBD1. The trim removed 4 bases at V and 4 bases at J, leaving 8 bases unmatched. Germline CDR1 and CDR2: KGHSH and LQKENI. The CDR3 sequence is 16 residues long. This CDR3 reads CASSLPGTGGSYEQYF. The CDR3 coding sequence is TGTGCCAGCTCACTCCCGGGGACAGGGGGCTCTTACGAGCAGTACTTC. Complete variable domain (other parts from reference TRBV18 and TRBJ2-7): NAGVMQNPRHLVRRRGQEARLRCSPMKGHSHVYWYRQLPEEGLKFMVYLQKENIIDESGMPKERFSAEFPKEGPSILRIQQVVRGDSAAYFCASSLPGTGGSYEQYFGPGTRLTVT.

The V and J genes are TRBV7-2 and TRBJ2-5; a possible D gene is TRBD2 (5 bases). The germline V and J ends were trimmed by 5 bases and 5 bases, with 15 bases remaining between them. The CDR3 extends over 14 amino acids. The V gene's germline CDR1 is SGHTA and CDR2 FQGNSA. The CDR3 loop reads CASSREFRGETQYF. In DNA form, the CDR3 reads TGTGCCAGCAGCAGGGAATTCAGAGGGGAGACCCAGTACTTC.

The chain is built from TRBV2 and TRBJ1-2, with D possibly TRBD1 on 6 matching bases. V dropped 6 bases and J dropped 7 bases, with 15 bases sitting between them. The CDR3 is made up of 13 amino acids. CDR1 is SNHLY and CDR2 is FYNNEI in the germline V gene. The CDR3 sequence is CASSANRAPGYTF. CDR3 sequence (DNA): TGTGCCAGCAGCGCTAACAGGGCTCCTGGCTACACCTTC. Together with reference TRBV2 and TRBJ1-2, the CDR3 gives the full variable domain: EPEVTQTPSHQVTQMGQEVILRCVPISNHLYFYWYRQILGQKVEFLVSFYNNEISEKSEIFDDQFSVERPDGSNFTLKIRSTKLEDSAMYFCASSANRAPGYTFGSGTRLTVV.